The T cell receptor (beta chain) under discussion was sequenced for a study of cytomegalovirus exposure and HLA in healthy donors (dated 2017 in TCRdb). About the study as a whole: An earlier analysis of around 600 of the donors reported about 250 Gb of sequence data and more than 90 million unique TCR beta sequences from 190 million or so T cells. A separate validation cohort of 100 to 150 different subjects was used in addition to the 666-subject first cohort. Rather than using new phenotypic data, the later analysis identified candidate immune exposures from TCR beta sequences and from how often those sequences occurred across donors. Donor age, sex, ethnicity and CMV serostatus were compiled together with the repertoire data. The study combined high-throughput TCR immunosequencing, statistical association of individual TCRs with disease status, and machine learning to predict cytomegalovirus infection status. The genetic ancestry cluster associated with self-reported Caucasian donors included 81% of the roughly 390 genotyped donors. All discovery cohort repertoires had been generated on a single sequencing platform. HLA typing covered class I and class II loci at four-digit resolution. The aim of the study was to test whether cataloging public T cell receptors could identify signatures of past pathogen exposure. The number of typed donors differed by locus: roughly 620-640 for A, B, C, DRB1 and DQB1; approximately 520 for DQA1; 606 for DPA1; and 400 to 480 for DPB1. Because of strong linkage in the cohort, four to six DR-DQ haplotypes were treated as single units for association and clustering. Roughly 320 gigabases of sequencing data and around 80 million unique TCR sequences made up an early release that covered around 640 HLA-typed donors. Using immunosequencing, the study profiled T cell repertoires from about 610 subjects and related those repertoires to cytomegalovirus serostatus. An earlier analysis of several hundred of the donors applied high-throughput TCR beta sequencing to assess whether each TCR beta V gene segment acted as functional or pseudogenic. A later genetic analysis took genome-wide SNP genotypes for about 65% of the 666 donors and used that subset as a discovery cohort. A later analysis re-analyzed previously published TCR beta repertoires from 600 to 850 donors and added high-resolution HLA genotyping to study TCR occurrence patterns. Among several hundred genotyped donors of the cohort, an average of approximately 240,000 unique TCR beta nucleotide sequences was sequenced per donor, of which roughly 17% were non-productive. Here is what the overall study found, with its caveats: In the study, 164 TCR beta chains were listed as associated with cytomegalovirus. Because counts were too low, approximately 15 rarely observed V segments, including chromosome 9 orphons, were excluded from the earlier analysis of roughly 580 of the donors. A further reported finding was that TCR beta sequences accurately predicted the HLA-A and HLA-B alleles for most subjects in the first cohort. Across donors, most TCR sequences were observed very rarely, whereas some public TCRs were present in many individuals. This cohort had only TCR beta chains sequenced, and the lack of alpha or paired-chain data limited which features could be detected. Because some donors lacked HLA typing at each locus, the association tests relied only on the typed subset. Some IMGT-functional V segments, including TRBV6-2 and TRBV6-3, could not be distinguished by the 87-base-pair reads and were therefore excluded. Assigning TCR associations to individual alleles was difficult when HLA alleles, especially DR and DQ, strongly co-occurred. Three of the identified cytomegalovirus-associated TCR beta chains were confirmed in vitro to be specific for cytomegalovirus antigens. A later analysis associated 16,951 TCR beta sequences with specific HLA alleles at a false discovery rate of 0.05. The authors suggested that the approach could potentially be generalized to other disease states and immunological phenotypes. A cluster of highly shared sequence variants was judged likely to be a technical artifact of the sequencing pipeline. A later genetic analysis reported fewer N-insertions in productive TCRs among donors in an Asian-associated ancestry cluster than the roughly 640-donor mean. A later analysis reported that several top co-occurrence clusters appeared linked to parvovirus B19, influenza, CMV and Epstein-Barr virus. Broadly in line with IMGT annotations, most TCR beta V segments showed up in productive rearrangements about 87% or about 30% of the time in an earlier analysis of roughly 590 of the donors. Immune exposure information for the cohort was limited to CMV serostatus. In a later genetic analysis, a missense DCLRE1C variant was associated with V-gene and J-gene trimming of TCR beta chains, and the association was replicated in an independent cohort. In a later analysis, HLA-associated TCR beta chains were found to be more clonally expanded and to have lower generation probabilities than equally common non-associated chains. According to a later analysis, TCR association rates differed among HLA loci, with DRB1 alleles showing the most associated TCRs and HLA-C alleles showing the fewest. Correlated functional status among segregating V segments might be attributable to linkage disequilibrium, but an unknown experimental factor could not be ruled out. Cytomegalovirus status was reported to be diagnosed by the classifier with high specificity and sensitivity in both the original and validation cohorts. The presence/absence analyses assumed that sequencing depth was roughly uniform across donors, and that assumption may not be true. A later analysis found that most CMV-associated TCR beta chains appeared HLA-restricted, with HLA associations seemingly driven largely by CMV exposure.

The protocol used for the library was the immunoSEQ multiplex PCR assay. For the multiplex PCR, a mixture combining 60 forward primers for TCR Vbeta segments and 13 reverse primers for TCR Jbeta segments was used. The CDR3 region of rearranged TCR beta genes was amplified from genomic DNA by a multiplex PCR assay. Amplified TCR beta libraries were sequenced as 87-base-pair reads on the Illumina HiSeq System. For the original study's pipeline: A later analysis counted about 80 million unique TCR beta chains across the 550 to 750 repertoires, and some 12 million of these chains were shared by at least two donors. A nearest-neighbor algorithm error-corrected the raw reads and collapsed the reads into unique sequences, merging closely related sequences to remove PCR and sequencing errors. To assign V, D and J gene segments, CDR3 sequences were aligned to IMGT reference sequences. Each retained sequence needed at least a six-nucleotide match to both a V gene segment and a J gene segment. A rearrangement was called productive if the CDR3 had no stop codons and remained in frame with V and J, and every other rearrangement was called non-productive. CDR3 was defined by IMGT convention, running from the second conserved V-encoded cysteine to the conserved J-encoded phenylalanine. In an earlier analysis of roughly 610 of the donors, sequences lacking an unambiguous match to a single V gene segment were excluded. An earlier analysis of about 590 of the donors classified V segments as functional when productive rearrangements were above 56.7% and as segregating when the standard deviation between donors was above 5%. To diagnose cytomegalovirus status from the catalog of TCR beta chain sequences, a statistical classification framework was built. A later analysis assigned V and J genes by comparing TCR nucleotide sequences with IMGT/GENE-DB human TR gene sequences. A later analysis assigned CDR3 sequences and most-parsimonious VDJ recombination scenarios with the TCRdist pipeline. A later analysis defined each TCR beta chain by its CDR3 amino acid sequence plus V-gene family, and excluded reads lacking a unique V-gene family. In a later analysis, approximately 640 highly shared, low-generation-probability nucleotide sequences were removed to address suspected cross-contamination and a sequencing artifact. In a later analysis, a clonal expansion index for each public chain was calculated from normalized within-repertoire ranks of inferred template counts. A later analysis computed generation probabilities with a VDJ recombination model fitted to out-of-frame rearrangements, and checked the results against IGoR. In a later analysis, hypergeometric tests were used to score TCR-TCR, TCR-HLA and TCR-CMV co-occurrence, with a repertoire-size bias correction applied to TCR pairs. False discovery rates were estimated in a later analysis by permuting HLA or CMV assignments 20 times. In a later analysis, co-occurring TCRs were grouped using DBSCAN, with TCRdist sequence similarity added in when clustering inside HLA-allele-positive subsets. Repertoires with fewer than 30,000 or more than 120,000 public chains, plus five repertoires with anomalous nucleotide sharing, were excluded from co-occurrence clustering. As stored in TCRdb, this immuneACCESS dataset retains in-frame rearrangements with V and J assigned. A fraction of the clones does not appear; measured against another copy, unresolved V genes explain less than half of the discrepancy, and the remainder lacks a known reason. The V and J calls and clone size are taken from that table; D and trimming were inferred from the DNA. This sample holds 60,000 to 70,000 clones; around 78% were observed only once. The leading ten clones occupy 7.5% to 10% of the sample.

On this clone itself: It lacks a known antigen. No base-level quality is on record; no much larger clone is a single base apart.

From its cysteine to its phenylalanine, the CDR3 spans 13 amino acids. CDR3 DNA is the only sequence kept; it has 39 bases, read in frame from the first base. The germline V gene sets CDR1 to MDHEN and CDR2 to SYDVKM. V was cut back by 5 bases and J by 4 bases, leaving a gap of 11 bases between them. The cohort consisted of some 670 healthy bone marrow donors. At the time of sampling, every cohort member was nominally healthy, though immune exposures that went unrecorded were likely present. The donor tested CMV seronegative, placing the donor among the 300 to 400 seronegative members of the cohort. A peripheral blood sample was provided by each donor, and peripheral blood mononuclear cells were used for TCR beta sequencing. The Qiagen DNeasy Blood Extraction Kit was used to extract genomic DNA from the blood cell samples.

This sequence originates from a middle-aged man in good health and CMV-seronegative. The chain was built from TRBV28 and TRBJ1-1, and possibly TRBD1, on 5 matching bases. Source material: PBMCs. Read as DNA, the sequence is TGTGCCAGCAGTAGACAGATTGGCACTGAAGCTTTCTTT. Its translation reads: CASSRQIGTEAFF.